One sample yielded the 15 T cell receptor beta chains listed below, sequenced in a study of technical replicates of blood from several donors. Method: immunoSEQ multiplex PCR; TCRdb's copy keeps in-frame clones and lacks some. The sample yields around 83,000 clones, 94% seen once. Sequencing was carried out using T cells isolated from PBMCs. These receptors all stem from a human donor in good health.

This clone has more than one count but fewer than ten. The rearrangement uses TRBV18 and TRBJ2-7; D might be TRBD1 (5 bases). Trimming removed 3 bases from V and 1 base from J, with 7 bases in between. The CDR3 spans 13 residues. CDR1 and CDR2 from the germline V gene are KGHSH and LQKENI. The CDR3 spells CASSPDSSYEQYF. Here the CDR3 DNA reads TGTGCCAGCTCACCCGACAGTTCCTACGAGCAGTACTTC.

The V gene is TRBV4-2, the J gene TRBJ1-4, with 7 bases identical to TRBD1. V trimming: 4 bases; J trimming: 0 bases; junction bases outside the gene matches: 5. From germline, CDR1 is LGHNA and CDR2 YNFKEQ. The CDR3 consists of 16 residues. CDR3 in DNA: TGTGCCAGCAGCCCCGGACAGGCCGCAACTAATGAAAAACTGTTTTTT. Its protein product is CASSPGQAATNEKLFF.

The chain is built from TRBV4-3 and TRBJ1-4, with D possibly matching TRBD1 (5 bases). The CDR3 extends over 14 amino acids. V lost 4 bases and J 5 bases, leaving 11 bases between the germline ends. CDR1 and CDR2 (germline): LGHNA, YSLEER. CDR3 bases: TGCGCCAGCAGCCCCAGACAGATGAATGAAAAACTGTTTTTT. It translates to CASSPRQMNEKLFF.

J is TRBJ2-2 and V is TRBV27; weak D call: TRBD2 (5 bases). The V end lost 7 bases, the J end lost 1 base, and 10 bases lay between the germline ends. The CDR3 spans 14 residues. Germline V lookup: CDR1 MNHEY, CDR2 SMNVEV (reference sequence). CDR3 nucleotide sequence: TGTGCCAGCAACCCGGACTGGAACACCGGGGAGCTGTTTTTT. Its translation is CASNPDWNTGELFF.

The chain links TRBV7-8 to TRBJ2-5; maybe TRBD2 (5 bases). This CDR3 comprises 16 residues. Trimming took 0 bases from V and 2 from J, leaving 13 bases between them. Germline CDR1 SGHVS, CDR2 FQNEAQ. CDR3 in amino acids: CASSLARVRRQETQYF. CDR3 bases: TGTGCCAGCAGCTTAGCTCGGGTGAGGAGGCAAGAGACCCAGTACTTC. Complete variable domain (other parts from reference TRBV7-8 and TRBJ2-5): GAGVSQSPRYKVAKRGQDVALRCDPISGHVSLFWYQQALGQGPEFLTYFQNEAQLDKSGLPSDRFFAERPEGSVSTLKIQRTQQEDSAVYLCASSLARVRRQETQYFGPGTRLLVL.

The chain links TRBV10-1 to TRBJ2-7; 10 nucleotides line up with TRBD2. The germline CDR1 and CDR2 sequences are WNHNN and SYGVQD (reference sequence). The V segment lost 4 bases and the J segment 7 bases; nucleotides outside the gene matches: 4. The CDR3 sequence is 13 residues long. CDR3 bases: TGCGCCAGCAGTGGGACTAGCGGACGTGAGCAGTACTTC. Its translation: CASSGTSGREQYF.

The J gene is TRBJ1-1, the V gene TRBV29-1; no definite D call. The CDR3 totals 12 residues. V lost 5 bases and J 7 bases, leaving 14 bases between the germline ends. Looked up from germline, CDR1 is SQVTM and CDR2 is ANQGSEA. CDR3: CSVTWSSSEAFF. In DNA, the CDR3 is TGCAGCGTTACCTGGAGTAGCAGTGAAGCTTTCTTT.

The CDR3 bases are TGTGCCAGCAGTTTATATTTACAGGGGCTTGAAGCTTTCTTT. Protein product: CASSLYLQGLEAFF. This sequence joins TRBV27 and TRBJ1-1, with 7 bases identical to TRBD1. The trim removed 1 base at V and 7 bases at J, leaving 6 bases unmatched. Germline values: CDR1 MNHEY, CDR2 SMNVEV (reference sequence). The CDR3 totals 14 residues.

The rearrangement uses TRBV9 and TRBJ1-2; TRBD1 agrees at 9 bases. CDR3 length: 18 residues. Germline values: CDR1 SGDLS, CDR2 YYNGEE. V gave up 3 bases and J gave up 0 bases; unmatched junction bases: 12. CDR3 amino acids: CASSARDREPLPNYGYTF. As DNA, the CDR3 is TGTGCCAGCAGCGCCCGGGACAGGGAACCACTTCCTAACTATGGCTACACCTTC.

This chain joins TRBV18 and TRBJ1-1; tentatively, D is TRBD1 (5 bases). CDR1 and CDR2 from the germline V gene are KGHSH and LQKENI. V shed 4 bases and J shed 3 bases, with 12 bases lying between them. The CDR3 consists of 14 residues. CDR3 sequence reads: CASSLGGLDTEAFF. The DNA for the CDR3 is TGTGCCAGCTCACTGGGGGGTTTAGACACTGAAGCTTTCTTT.

The genes are TRBV2 and TRBJ2-4, with a possible D match to TRBD1 (5 bases). V was pared by 8 bases and J by 0 bases, with 8 bases between. The CDR3 runs to 13 residues. CDR1 is SNHLY, CDR2 FYNNEI, per germline. CDR3 sequence (DNA): TGTGCCAGCTATCAGGGAGCCAAAAACATTCAGTACTTC. Its protein product is CASYQGAKNIQYF.

The CDR3 nucleotides read TGCAGCGTTTTTCTACCGGGACAGGGGTCTGAAGCTTTCTTT. Protein: CSVFLPGQGSEAFF. This chain links TRBV29-1 with TRBJ1-1; 10 bases agree with TRBD1. The germline V gene encodes CDR1 SQVTM and CDR2 ANQGSEA. The CDR3 is 14 amino acids. J lost 6 bases, V lost 5 bases, and 9 bases had no gene match.

This rearrangement joins TRBV2 to TRBJ2-7; D ambiguous. Germline V gene sequence: CDR1 SNHLY, CDR2 FYNNEI. Trimming removed 4 bases from V and 2 bases from J, with 3 bases in between. This CDR3 is 11 amino acids long. CDR3 in DNA: TGTGCCAGCAGTGGTACCTACGAGCAGTACTTC. This gives the protein CASSGTYEQYF.

V is TRBV5-8 and J is TRBJ1-4; TRBD1 matches 8 bases. The CDR3 is 16 amino acids. The germline gives CDR1 SGHTS, CDR2 YDEGEE. V dropped 1 base and J dropped 2; count of bases not matched to a gene: 4. The CDR3 DNA reads as TGTGCCAGCAGCTTGTCAGGGGGCTGGACTAATGAAAAACTGTTTTTT. This translates into CASSLSGGWTNEKLFF.

The chain is built from TRBV5-5 and TRBJ1-2; no clear D gene. The length of the CDR3 is 14 residues. Trimming removed 1 base at V and 4 bases at J, with 11 bases between. The V gene's germline CDR1 is SGHKS and CDR2 YYEKEE (reference sequence). The CDR3 loop reads CASSLSGPSYGYTF. The CDR3 nucleotides read TGTGCCAGCAGCTTGTCAGGTCCCAGCTATGGCTACACCTTC.